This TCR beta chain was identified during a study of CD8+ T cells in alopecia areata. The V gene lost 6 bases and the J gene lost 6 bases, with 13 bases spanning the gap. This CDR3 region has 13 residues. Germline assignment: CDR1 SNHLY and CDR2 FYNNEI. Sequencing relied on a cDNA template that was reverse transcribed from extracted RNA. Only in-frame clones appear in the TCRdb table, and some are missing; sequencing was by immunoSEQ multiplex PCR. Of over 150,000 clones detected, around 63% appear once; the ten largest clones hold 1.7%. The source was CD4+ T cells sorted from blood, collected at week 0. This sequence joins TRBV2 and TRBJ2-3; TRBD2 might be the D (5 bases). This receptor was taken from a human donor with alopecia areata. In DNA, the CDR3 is TGTGCCAGCAGCGCCGGGAACCCTGATACGCAGTATTTT. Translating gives CASSAGNPDTQYF.